Listed below are T cell receptor beta chains from one sample, sequenced in a study of blood T cell repertoires in COVID-19. Assay used: immunoSEQ multiplex PCR; TCRdb lists only in-frame clones, some missing. In the table there are 150,000 to 200,000 clones, roughly 85% of which are singletons. The sequencing input was peripheral blood. The receptors derive from a man in his forties or fifties with acute or convalescent COVID-19. CDR3s include the opening cysteine and the closing phenylalanine or tryptophan. D genes are given only for firm matches. Size tells how often a clone was seen (once, few, many) or the class of an expanded clone, and some rows leave it out.

V	D	J	size	CDR3	DNA
TRBV7-2	TRBD2	TRBJ2-1	.	CASSLQAGGPGNEQFF	TGTGCCAGCAGCTTACAAGCGGGGGGGCCGGGAAATGAGCAGTTCTTC
TRBV11-1	TRBD1	TRBJ1-1	.	CASSFSPGQGIEAFF	TGTGCCAGCAGCTTCTCACCGGGACAGGGGATTGAAGCTTTCTTT
TRBV10-3	TRBD1	TRBJ1-1	.	CAISEWAGGRNTEAFF	TGTGCCATCAGTGAGTGGGCAGGGGGCAGGAACACTGAAGCTTTCTTT
TRBV5-4	.	TRBJ2-5	once	CASSSWATAGTQYF	TGTGCCAGCAGCTCCTGGGCGACGGCGGGGACCCAGTACTTC
TRBV18	TRBD1	TRBJ2-7	once	CASWDRATYEQYF	TGTGCCAGCTGGGACAGGGCCACCTACGAGCAGTACTTC
TRBV6-5	.	TRBJ2-7	many	CASSSQRTGSYEQYF	TGTGCCAGCAGTTCCCAAAGGACGGGATCCTACGAGCAGTACTTC
TRBV30	.	TRBJ2-4	.	CAWKAGTKNIQYF	TGTGCCTGGAAAGCAGGGACCAAAAACATTCAGTACTTC
TRBV19	TRBD1	TRBJ1-5	.	CASSRRTGTSNQPQHF	TGTGCCAGTAGTCGCCGGACAGGGACTAGCAATCAGCCCCAGCATTTT
TRBV6-5	.	TRBJ2-7	.	CASSKQFSYEQYF	TGTGCCAGCAGCAAACAGTTCTCCTACGAGCAGTACTTC
TRBV7-9	TRBD1	TRBJ2-5	once	CASSFTGTGQETQYF	TGTGCCAGCAGCTTCACCGGGACAGGGCAAGAGACCCAGTACTTC
TRBV4-1	.	TRBJ1-4	.	CASSLGVNEKLFF	TGCGCCAGCAGCCTAGGGGTTAATGAAAAACTGTTTTTT
TRBV5-1	.	TRBJ2-2	.	CASSTQSYTGELFF	TGCGCCAGCAGTACACAGAGTTACACCGGGGAGCTGTTTTTT
TRBV10-3	.	TRBJ2-6	.	CAISESRVSGANVLTF	TGTGCCATCAGTGAGTCGAGAGTATCTGGGGCCAACGTCCTGACTTTC
TRBV7-8	.	TRBJ2-7	.	CASSPRAGSYEQYF	TGTGCCAGCAGCCCCAGAGCAGGGTCCTACGAGCAGTACTTC
TRBV3-1/TRBV3-2	TRBD2	TRBJ2-7	.	CASSQDTVVTSGIRQYF	TGTGCCAGCAGCCAAGATACGGTGGTGACTAGCGGGATAAGGCAGTACTTC
TRBV18	.	TRBJ1-4	few	CASSAREYEKLFF	TGTGCCAGCTCAGCGAGGGAATATGAAAAACTGTTTTTT
TRBV5-1	TRBD2	TRBJ2-3	.	CASSLAKASGGLDTQYF	TGCGCCAGCAGCTTGGCCAAGGCTAGCGGGGGCCTAGATACGCAGTATTTT
TRBV19	TRBD2	TRBJ2-2	.	CASTARAGGPAGELFF	TGTGCCAGTACTGCCCGGGCGGGGGGGCCTGCCGGGGAGCTGTTTTTT
TRBV15	.	TRBJ1-2	.	CATSRDNSYGYTF	TGTGCCACCAGCAGAGATAACTCGTATGGCTACACCTTC
TRBV5-8	.	TRBJ1-1	.	CASSPYRARTEAFF	TGTGCCAGCAGTCCTTACAGGGCTAGAACTGAAGCTTTCTTT
TRBV3-1/TRBV3-2	.	TRBJ2-3	once	CASSQGGGRTDTQYF	TGTGCCAGCAGTCAAGGGGGGGGGAGGACAGATACGCAGTATTTT
TRBV28	TRBD1	TRBJ2-7	few	CASSPSGQGSSEQYF	TGTGCCAGCAGCCCCTCCGGACAGGGGTCTTCCGAGCAGTACTTC
TRBV18	TRBD1	TRBJ1-2	few	CASSLNAPGTATLERGYTF	TGTGCCAGCTCACTTAACGCCCCCGGGACAGCCACGCTCGAAAGGGGCTACACCTTC
TRBV5-1	TRBD1	TRBJ1-6	.	CASRPGQSSYNSPLHF	TGCGCCAGCAGACCGGGACAGAGCTCCTATAATTCACCCCTCCACTTT
TRBV5-1	.	TRBJ1-5	.	CASSLDIDQPQHF	TGCGCCAGCAGCTTGGATATCGATCAGCCCCAGCATTTT
TRBV27	.	TRBJ1-2	.	CASSSMTANYGYTF	TGTGCCAGCAGTTCTATGACAGCTAACTATGGCTACACCTTC
TRBV28	TRBD1	TRBJ1-1	.	CASSLVVPGGAFF	TGTGCCAGCAGTTTAGTTGTACCAGGGGGAGCTTTCTTT
TRBV7-6	TRBD1	TRBJ1-6	few	CASSLGQGALNSPLHF	TGTGCCAGCAGCTTAGGACAGGGGGCCCTCAATTCACCCCTCCACTTT
TRBV7-2	.	TRBJ2-4	.	CASSFAGLPIQYF	TGTGCCAGCAGCTTCGCGGGACTGCCCATTCAGTACTTC
TRBV4-3	.	TRBJ1-2	.	CASSQDLQTDPYTF	TGCGCCAGCAGCCAAGATCTACAGACAGACCCCTACACCTTC
TRBV5-1	TRBD2	TRBJ2-1	once	CASSWTSGGAGIEQFF	TGCGCCAGCAGCTGGACTAGCGGGGGGGCTGGTATTGAGCAGTTCTTC
TRBV7-8	.	TRBJ2-7	.	CASSLAGQTTYEQYF	TGTGCCAGCAGCTTAGCCGGACAGACTACCTACGAGCAGTACTTC
TRBV4-1	TRBD2	TRBJ2-2	.	CASSLGTSGGTNTGELFF	TGCGCCAGCAGCCTAGGGACTAGCGGGGGAACGAACACCGGGGAGCTGTTTTTT
TRBV5-1	TRBD1	TRBJ1-2	.	CASSPTGPYGYTF	TGCGCCAGCAGCCCGACAGGGCCGTATGGCTACACCTTC
TRBV5-4	TRBD2	TRBJ2-1	.	CASSSRLAGGLMDEQFF	TGTGCCAGCAGCTCAAGACTAGCGGGGGGGCTAATGGATGAGCAGTTCTTC
TRBV7-2	.	TRBJ1-3	few	CASSLNPPGSGNTIYF	TGTGCCAGCAGCTTAAACCCCCCAGGGTCCGGAAACACCATATATTTT
TRBV30	.	TRBJ1-4	.	CAWSDREKLFF	TGTGCCTGGAGTGATCGGGAAAAACTGTTTTTT